The 26 T cell receptor beta chains reported below all come from one sample, sequenced in a study of cytomegalovirus exposure and HLA in healthy donors. The PCR used 60 Vbeta and 13 Jbeta primers. TCRdb's copy holds only in-frame clones and misses some; the assay was immunoSEQ multiplex PCR. The sample has 90,000 or so clones, around 74% seen once. The sample consisted of PBMCs. These receptors were collected from a young man in good health and CMV-seropositive.

This chain joins TRBV19 and TRBJ2-7, with TRBD2 identical over 8 bases. The CDR3 has 16 residues. The germline V gene encodes CDR1 LNHDA and CDR2 SQIVND (reference sequence). Trimming took 5 bases from V and 5 from J; bases not matched to a gene: 14. CDR3 residues: CASSPRGSGGPDEQYF. DNA of the CDR3: TGTGCCAGTAGTCCCCGGGGGAGCGGGGGCCCCGACGAGCAGTACTTC. The full variable domain, its missing parts supplied by reference TRBV19 and TRBJ2-7, is DGGITQSPKYLFRKEGQNVTLSCEQNLNHDAMYWYRQDPGQGLRLIYYSQIVNDFQKGDIAEGYSVSREKKESFPLTVTSAQKNPTAFYLCASSPRGSGGPDEQYFGPGTRLTVT.

About this clone: This sample includes further DNA sequences coding for the same CDR3. J is TRBJ1-6 and V is TRBV7-9; D not resolved. The V gene lost 1 base and the J gene lost 4 bases, with 5 bases spanning the gap. Germline CDR1 reads SEHNR; CDR2 reads FQNEAQ (reference sequence). This CDR3 is 14 amino acids long. The CDR3 nucleotides read TGTGCCAGCAGCTTAGAACAATATAATTCACCCCTCCACTTT. It is translated as CASSLEQYNSPLHF.

This chain links TRBV2 with TRBJ1-3; a weak D match, TRBD1 (6 bases). The CDR3 spans 12 residues. The germline V gene has CDR1 SNHLY and CDR2 FYNNEI. Trimming left V 11 bases short and J 8 bases short, with 16 bases between. The CDR3 DNA reads as TGTGCCTCAACAGGGTCCATTGACACCATATATTTT. Protein: CASTGSIDTIYF.

Only a few counts were recorded for this clone. The chain is built from TRBV14 and TRBJ2-7; maybe TRBD1 (6 bases). Germline V CDR1 and CDR2: SGHDN, FVKESK. The CDR3 sequence is 18 residues long. Trimming removed 0 bases from V and 0 bases from J, with 18 bases in between. This CDR3 is CASSQDRGGLRISYEQYF. CDR3 in DNA: TGTGCCAGCAGCCAAGATCGTGGGGGCCTGCGAATCTCCTACGAGCAGTACTTC.

The rearrangement links TRBV5-1 to TRBJ1-2, with a tentative D call TRBD1 (6 bases). V dropped 3 bases and J dropped 4 bases, with 19 bases sitting between them. From germline, CDR1 is SGHRS and CDR2 YFSETQ. The CDR3 loop spans 16 amino acids. The DNA of the CDR3 is TGCGCCAGCAGCTCCCGACAGGCAAGCAATGTCTATGGCTACACCTTC. Protein: CASSSRQASNVYGYTF.

By sample share, this clone is medium-sized. The chain recombines TRBV4-3 with TRBJ2-3; the match to TRBD1 covers 11 bases. CDR3 size: 16 residues. V lost 1 base, J lost 4 bases, and 4 bases stayed unmatched. Germline V CDR1 and CDR2: LGHNA, YSLEER. The CDR3 loop is CASSQAPGQGADTQYF. For the CDR3, the DNA is TGCGCCAGCAGCCAAGCTCCGGGACAGGGGGCAGATACGCAGTATTTT.

This clone has only one observation. This sequence joins TRBV29-1 and TRBJ1-1; unclear D gene. The germline V gene has CDR1 SQVTM and CDR2 ANQGSEA. V lost 6 bases, J lost 3 bases, and 17 bases lay in between. The CDR3 has 14 amino acids. The CDR3 loop reads CSVRTLDKYTEAFF. The CDR3 DNA is TGCAGCGTCCGAACCCTTGACAAGTACACTGAAGCTTTCTTT.

This chain links TRBV7-9 with TRBJ2-5, with 9 bases identical to TRBD1. This CDR3 comprises 15 residues. Germline CDR1 is SEHNR and CDR2 is FQNEAQ (reference sequence). V lost 5 bases, J lost 1 base, and 5 bases stayed unmatched. The CDR3 DNA is TGTGCCAGCAGCAGGACAGGGGAGGGCCAAGAGACCCAGTACTTC. This gives the protein CASSRTGEGQETQYF.

For this clone: This sample includes further DNA sequences coding for the same CDR3. The genes are TRBV6-5 and TRBJ2-2, with D hard to call. This CDR3 has 14 amino acids. Trimming took off 1 base at V and 6 bases at J, with 9 bases between the two ends. The germline V gene encodes CDR1 MNHEY and CDR2 SVGAGI. As DNA, the CDR3 is TGTGCCAGCAGTTACTTGTCGGGTTCCGGGGAGCTGTTTTTT. Its protein is CASSYLSGSGELFF.

V usage is TRBV6-5 and J usage is TRBJ2-5, with TRBD1 as a possible D gene (6 bases). The DNA end is more similar to TRBJ2-7, so the J call may be wrong. Germline CDR1 and CDR2: MNHEY and SVGAGI. The CDR3 contains 14 residues. The CDR3 here is CASSYTGIDYEQYF. In nucleotides, the CDR3 is TGTGCCAGCAGTTACACAGGGATCGACTACGAGCAGTACTTC.

About this clone itself: Germline is not matched at one junction end, which may reflect a read error. The genes are TRBV7-9 and TRBJ1-1, with a tentative D call TRBD1 (6 bases). CDR1 is SEHNR, CDR2 FQNEAQ, per germline (reference sequence). The CDR3 totals 12 residues. In nucleotides, the CDR3 is TGTTCCAGCAGCTACGGGACAACTGAAGCTTTCTTT. Translated, it gives CSSSYGTTEAFF.

CDR3 protein: CASSVRGASSYEQYF. The CDR3 DNA reads TGTGCCAGCAGCGTGCGGGGGGCGAGCTCCTACGAGCAGTACTTC. The chain uses TRBV7-8 and TRBJ2-7; 8 bases align to TRBD2. V shed 5 bases and J 0 bases; nucleotides not matched to a gene: 6. This CDR3 contains 15 residues. From germline, CDR1 is SGHVS and CDR2 FQNEAQ.

J is TRBJ2-6 and V is TRBV19; 8 bases match TRBD1. The CDR3 totals 17 residues. In germline, CDR1 is LNHDA, CDR2 SQIVND (reference sequence). After removal of 3 bases from V and 0 bases from J, the junction contained 4 bases not matched to a gene. The CDR3 spells CASSMRTGLSGANVLTF. CDR3 coding DNA: TGTGCCAGTAGTATGAGGACAGGGCTCTCTGGGGCCAACGTCCTGACTTTC.

The chain couples TRBV7-9 to TRBJ2-7; 10 nucleotides align to TRBD1. CDR1 is SEHNR, CDR2 FQNEAQ, per germline (reference sequence). V shed 5 bases and J 4 bases; nucleotides not matched to a gene: 8. The CDR3 has 15 residues. CDR3 bases: TGTGCCAGCAGCACCGCCGGGACAGGGGAGTACGAGCAGTACTTC. Translating it yields CASSTAGTGEYEQYF.

The table lists this clone with a count of one. V usage is TRBV25-1 and J usage is TRBJ1-3; D call uncertain. Trimming removed 2 bases from V and 0 bases from J, with 5 bases in between. Germline-derived CDR1 and CDR2 are MGHDK and SYGVNS. The CDR3 has 14 amino acids. The CDR3 nucleotides read TGTGCCAGCAGTGAACGTGTCTCTGGAAACACCATATATTTT. It codes for CASSERVSGNTIYF. Looking up the rest from reference TRBV25-1 and TRBJ1-3 gives the full variable domain: EADIYQTPRYLVIGTGKKITLECSQTMGHDKMYWYQQDPGMELHLIHYSYGVNSTEKGDLSSESTVSRIRTEHFPLTLESARPSHTSQYLCASSERVSGNTIYFGEGSWLTVV.

This sequence joins TRBV5-6 and TRBJ2-3; TRBD2 aligns across 9 bases. With 3 bases clipped from V and 3 bases from J, the junction kept 11 bases outside the gene matches. Germline V lookup: CDR1 SGHDT, CDR2 YYEEEE. The CDR3 loop spans 17 amino acids. CDR3 residues: CASSSERGADITDTQYF. CDR3 nucleotide sequence: TGTGCCAGCAGCTCAGAGCGGGGGGCCGATATAACAGATACGCAGTATTTT. The whole variable domain, filled in from reference TRBV5-6 and TRBJ2-3, reads DAGVTQSPTHLIKTRGQQVTLRCSPKSGHDTVSWYQQALGQGPQFIFQYYEEEERQRGNFPDRFSGHQFPNYSSELNVNALLLGDSALYLCASSSERGADITDTQYFGPGTRLTVL.

The chain has TRBV7-6 and TRBJ1-1; the match to TRBD1 covers 9 bases. Looked up from germline, CDR1 is SGHVS and CDR2 is FNYEAQ. After removal of 1 base from V and 2 bases from J, the junction contained 2 bases not matched to a gene. The CDR3 runs to 15 residues. The CDR3, as DNA: TGTGCCAGCAGCTTAGACAGGGGGCTAAACACTGAAGCTTTCTTT. Amino acids: CASSLDRGLNTEAFF.

The chain is built from TRBV5-1 and TRBJ1-2; 9 bases align to TRBD1. Trimming removed 4 bases from V and 7 bases from J; junction bases left unmatched: 8. CDR1 and CDR2 (germline): SGHRS, YFSETQ. The CDR3 runs 14 residues. CDR3 coding DNA: TGCGCCAGCAGCGACGGACAGGGGTTCGGTGGCTACACCTTC. It is translated as CASSDGQGFGGYTF.

This chain uses TRBV13 with TRBJ1-1; a weak D match, TRBD1 (5 bases). The CDR3 extends over 16 amino acids. Trimming removed 5 bases at V and 1 base at J, with 17 bases between. The germline V gene encodes CDR1 PRHDT and CDR2 FYEKMQ (reference sequence). Here the CDR3 reads CASSSKFGGTNTEAFF. DNA of the CDR3: TGTGCCAGCAGCAGTAAATTTGGGGGGACGAACACTGAAGCTTTCTTT.

This clone was seen just once. The V gene is TRBV28, the J gene TRBJ2-1; TRBD2 agrees at 12 bases. The CDR3 consists of 15 residues. Germline V gene sequence: CDR1 MDHEN, CDR2 SYDVKM. V shed 5 bases and J 5 bases; nucleotides not matched to a gene: 4. The CDR3 region is CASSPGLAGNNEQFF. In nucleotides, the CDR3 is TGTGCCAGCAGTCCCGGACTAGCGGGGAACAATGAGCAGTTCTTC. Full variable domain (remainder filled in from reference TRBV28 and TRBJ2-1): DVKVTQSSRYLVKRTGEKVFLECVQDMDHENMFWYRQDPGLGLRLIYFSYDVKMKEKGDIPEGYSVSREKKERFSLILESASTNQTSMYLCASSPGLAGNNEQFFGPGTRLTVL.

The gene calls are TRBV2 and TRBJ2-1; 12 bases map to TRBD1. Germline assignment: CDR1 SNHLY and CDR2 FYNNEI. This CDR3 comprises 15 residues. The V segment lost 6 bases and the J segment 15 bases; nucleotides outside the gene matches: 15. CDR3 protein: CASSLTGTGGISPFF. CDR3 bases: TGTGCCAGCAGCCTCACCGGGACAGGGGGCATCAGCCCGTTCTTC.

The chain employs TRBV18 and TRBJ1-2, with 11 bases matching TRBD1. The CDR3 spans 16 residues. Germline values: CDR1 KGHSH, CDR2 LQKENI. The junction had 5 bases not matched to a gene; V was cut back by 1 base and J by 4 bases. The CDR3 reads CASSPRDRGFFYGYTF. For the CDR3, the DNA is TGTGCCAGCTCACCACGGGACAGGGGGTTCTTCTATGGCTACACCTTC.

The chain recombines TRBV28 with TRBJ2-1; TRBD1 matches 8 bases. The CDR3 contains 15 residues. Trimming at V came to 6 bases and at J to 0 bases, leaving 4 bases not matched to a gene. The germline V gene has CDR1 MDHEN and CDR2 SYDVKM. The CDR3 protein is CASSSGTGSYNEQFF. The CDR3 nucleotides are TGTGCCAGCAGCTCCGGGACAGGCTCCTACAATGAGCAGTTCTTC.

This chain connects TRBV5-6 to TRBJ1-6; 8 nucleotides match TRBD1. V dropped 4 bases and J dropped 9; count of bases not matched to a gene: 9. From germline, CDR1 is SGHDT and CDR2 YYEEEE. The CDR3 has 15 amino acids. The CDR3 coding sequence is TGTGCCAGCAGCGCATACGGGACAGGATCTTCACCCCTCCACTTT. Residues: CASSAYGTGSSPLHF.

V is TRBV7-2 and J is TRBJ1-5, with no clear D. The V gene lost 4 bases and the J gene lost 7 bases, with 11 bases spanning the gap. This CDR3 contains 13 residues. Per germline, CDR1 SGHTA and CDR2 FQGNSA. The CDR3 is CASSSDQRQPQHF. In DNA, the CDR3 is TGTGCCAGCAGCTCCGATCAGCGGCAGCCCCAGCATTTT.

The chain recombines TRBV9 with TRBJ2-5, with 8 bases lining up with TRBD2. Germline V lookup: CDR1 SGDLS, CDR2 YYNGEE. V dropped 1 base and J dropped 5; count of bases not matched to a gene: 7. CDR3 size: 15 residues. CDR3 protein: CASSVWLGGEETQYF. DNA of the CDR3: TGTGCCAGCAGCGTATGGCTCGGGGGGGAGGAGACCCAGTACTTC. The full variable domain, rest sourced from reference TRBV9 and TRBJ2-5, is DSGVTQTPKHLITATGQRVTLRCSPRSGDLSVYWYQQSLDQGLQFLIQYYNGEERAKGNILERFSAQQFPDLHSELNLSSLELGDSALYFCASSVWLGGEETQYFGPGTRLLVL.